Listed here are 5 T cell receptor beta chains from one sample, sequenced in a study of T cell responses to AZD1222 COVID-19 vaccine. Only in-frame clones appear in the TCRdb table, and some are missing; sequencing was by immunoSEQ multiplex PCR. The sample has 70,000 to 90,000 clones; approximately 88% are singletons. This material consisted of peripheral blood, taken on day 0 of AZD1222 vaccination. These receptors were collected from an adult in good health.

This chain connects TRBV5-4 to TRBJ2-1; D unresolved. Between the trimmed V and J ends, which lost 4 bases and 2 bases, there was a span of 4 bases. This CDR3 comprises 12 residues. Germline loops: CDR1 SGHNT, CDR2 YYREEE (reference sequence). CDR3 sequence (DNA): TGTGCCAGCAGCGTGCCCTACAATGAGCAGTTCTTC. This encodes CASSVPYNEQFF.

The rearrangement uses TRBV4-2 and TRBJ2-3, with 14 bases lining up with TRBD2. From germline, CDR1 is LGHNA and CDR2 YNFKEQ. This CDR3 has 20 amino acids. V shed 8 bases and J 1 base; nucleotides not matched to a gene: 17. CDR3 region: CASSRRQTSGGAYGTDTQYF. The DNA for the CDR3 is TGTGCCAGCTCCCGGCGACAGACTAGCGGGGGGGCCTACGGCACAGATACGCAGTATTTT.

The V call is TRBV6-5, the J call TRBJ1-6, with D perhaps TRBD1 (5 bases). The V end was cut by 1 base, the J end by 7 bases, with 8 bases between. CDR1 MNHEY and CDR2 SVGAGI come from the germline V gene. The CDR3 sequence is 14 residues long. The DNA of the CDR3 is TGTGCCAGCAGTTACTATGGGGGGAATTCACCCCTCCACTTT. Protein: CASSYYGGNSPLHF.

This chain joins TRBV7-9 and TRBJ1-1; D is ambiguous. The V and J ends lost 5 bases and 1 base respectively, with 8 bases between them. Germline V CDR1 and CDR2: SEHNR, FQNEAQ (reference sequence). This CDR3 is built from 13 residues. CDR3 nucleotide sequence: TGTGCCAGCAGCGTTAGAGAGAACACTGAAGCTTTCTTT. Its translation is CASSVRENTEAFF.

The chain is built from TRBV27 and TRBJ1-1; D ambiguous. Trimming removed 5 bases at V and 1 base at J, with 17 bases between. The CDR3 has 16 residues. Germline loops: CDR1 MNHEY, CDR2 SMNVEV (reference sequence). The CDR3 bases are TGTGCCAGCAGTCACCCCCCGTGGCAGGCGAACACTGAAGCTTTCTTT. It translates to CASSHPPWQANTEAFF.